These T cell receptor beta chains were read from a single sample in a study of T cell responses to AZD1222 COVID-19 vaccine. Sequencing was performed with immunoSEQ multiplex PCR; in TCRdb, only in-frame clones are kept and a portion is missing. The sample yields 95,000 to 150,000 clones, over 80% seen once. This specimen was peripheral blood, taken on day 0 of AZD1222 vaccination. The source of these receptors is an adult in good health. Each CDR3 is given with its conserved first and last residue. Each record gives: CDR3 protein, CDR3 DNA, D gene, J gene, clone size, V gene. A D gene is named only where the DNA matches it firmly. Not all rows give a size; the values are once, few, many and, for expanded clones, a class.

CARDKGQGHYGYTF,TGTGCCAGGGACAAAGGACAGGGGCACTATGGCTACACCTTC,TRBD1,TRBJ1-2,few,TRBV2
CASSTRTDSYEQYF,TGTGCCAGCAGTACTCGGACGGACTCCTACGAGCAGTACTTC,-,TRBJ2-7,-,TRBV6-2/TRBV6-3
CASSLAGMEEKLFF,TGTGCCAGCAGCTTAGCTGGTATGGAAGAAAAACTGTTTTTT,-,TRBJ1-4,-,TRBV11-2
CASSYYSNQPQHF,TGTGCCAGCAGTTATTACAGCAATCAGCCCCAGCATTTT,-,TRBJ1-5,-,TRBV6-5
CASSSQDSYGYTF,TGTGCCAGCAGTTCGCAGGACTCCTATGGCTACACCTTC,-,TRBJ1-2,-,TRBV27
CASSLAQGAGEKLFF,TGTGCCAGCAGCTTGGCTCAGGGGGCGGGTGAAAAACTGTTTTTT,TRBD1,TRBJ1-4,-,TRBV5-6
CASSDSITSGPPGRNEQFF,TGTGCCAGCAGTGACTCGATTACTAGCGGGCCCCCCGGCCGGAATGAGCAGTTCTTC,TRBD2,TRBJ2-1,-,TRBV6-4
CASSRTVGYGETQYF,TGTGCCAGCAGCCGGACTGTTGGATATGGAGAGACCCAGTACTTC,-,TRBJ2-5,-,TRBV14
CASSIFGSGDRFF,TGTGCCAGTAGTATCTTTGGCTCGGGGGATAGGTTTTTT,-,TRBJ1-4,few,TRBV19
CASSRRESSPYEQYF,TGTGCCAGTAGCCGCAGGGAATCAAGCCCCTACGAGCAGTACTTC,-,TRBJ2-7,-,TRBV19
CASSLMTHTEAFF,TGTGCCAGCAGCTTAATGACCCACACTGAAGCTTTCTTT,-,TRBJ1-1,-,TRBV7-6
CASSLKGRLFF,TGTGCCAGCAGCTTAAAGGGTCGGCTGTTTTTT,-,TRBJ1-4,-,TRBV11-3
CASTSLPTGPRAQYF,TGCGCCAGCACGTCGCTCCCGACAGGGCCGAGGGCCCAGTACTTC,TRBD1,TRBJ2-5,-,TRBV10-1
CASSRPEVAEQYF,TGTGCCAGCAGCCGGCCGGAGGTCGCCGAGCAGTACTTC,-,TRBJ2-7,-,TRBV3-1/TRBV3-2
CASSPQFITGELFF,TGCGCCAGCAGCCCTCAATTTATCACCGGGGAGCTGTTTTTT,-,TRBJ2-2,-,TRBV5-1
CASSYPGQGYTEAFF,TGTGCCAGCAGTTACCCAGGACAGGGTTACACTGAAGCTTTCTTT,TRBD1,TRBJ1-1,-,TRBV6-6
CASSQLGTGSKQYF,TGTGCCAGCAGCCAGCTTGGGACAGGAAGTAAGCAGTACTTC,TRBD1,TRBJ2-7,-,TRBV3-1/TRBV3-2
CASSPDNYGYTF,TGTGCCAGCAGCCCAGATAACTATGGCTACACCTTC,-,TRBJ1-2,-,TRBV7-2
CASSPVPRSEKLFF,TGTGCCAGCAGCCCGGTACCTCGGTCCGAAAAACTGTTTTTT,-,TRBJ1-4,-,TRBV7-9
CASSGLPARGNTEAFF,TGTGCCAGCAGTGGTCTACCGGCACGGGGAAACACTGAAGCTTTCTTT,-,TRBJ1-1,-,TRBV28
CASSVPHGTGEGEQFF,TGTGCCAGCAGCGTTCCCCATGGGACAGGGGAAGGTGAGCAGTTCTTC,-,TRBJ2-1,once,TRBV21-1
CASSTGTGVRGELFF,TGTGCCAGCAGCACCGGGACAGGGGTACGGGGGGAGCTGTTTTTT,TRBD1,TRBJ2-2,-,TRBV7-8
CASSDADTQYF,TGTGCCAGCAGCGATGCAGATACGCAGTATTTT,-,TRBJ2-3,-,TRBV7-9
CASSSSGRLPYEQYF,TGTGCCAGCAGCTCTAGCGGGAGGCTCCCCTACGAGCAGTACTTC,TRBD2,TRBJ2-7,once,TRBV7-2
CATSDQAGTEAFF,TGTGCCACCTCTGATCAGGCCGGCACTGAAGCTTTCTTT,-,TRBJ1-1,-,TRBV6-4
CASSYSWGTQPQHF,TGTGCCAGCAGTTACTCCTGGGGGACTCAGCCCCAGCATTTT,-,TRBJ1-5,-,TRBV6-2/TRBV6-3
CASSYSSGNGYTF,TGTGCCAGCAGTTACTCGTCAGGGAATGGCTACACCTTC,-,TRBJ1-2,once,TRBV6-5
CASSQGWLPTNEKLFF,TGCGCCAGCAGCCAAGGATGGCTCCCTACTAATGAAAAACTGTTTTTT,-,TRBJ1-4,-,TRBV4-1
CASTLGVPYNEQFF,TGTGCCAGCACTCTGGGGGTACCCTACAATGAGCAGTTCTTC,-,TRBJ2-1,-,TRBV2
CASSPKGDYGYTF,TGTGCCAGCAGCCCTAAGGGGGACTATGGCTACACCTTC,-,TRBJ1-2,once,TRBV27
CASSFEQGRSVLGAFF,TGTGCCAGCAGCTTCGAGCAGGGTCGTTCGGTTTTAGGAGCTTTCTTT,-,TRBJ1-1,-,TRBV7-2
CASGLQGARGYTF,TGTGCCAGCGGATTACAGGGGGCGCGTGGCTACACCTTC,TRBD1,TRBJ1-2,-,TRBV7-9
CASSEGHSGNTIYF,TGTGCCAGCAGTGAAGGACACTCTGGAAACACCATATATTTT,-,TRBJ1-3,-,TRBV2
CASSQGLRTDTQYF,TGTGCCAGTTCACAGGGGCTCCGCACAGATACGCAGTATTTT,TRBD1,TRBJ2-3,-,TRBV19
CASSLQGGETQYF,TGTGCCAGCAGCTTACAGGGAGGAGAGACCCAGTACTTC,-,TRBJ2-5,-,TRBV5-4
CASSLARGPGRAYEQYF,TGTGCCAGCAGCTTGGCGAGGGGACCAGGGAGGGCCTACGAGCAGTACTTC,TRBD2,TRBJ2-7,-,TRBV5-6
CASSTQGNTEAFF,TGTGCCAGCAGCACACAGGGAAATACTGAAGCTTTCTTT,-,TRBJ1-1,-,TRBV7-9
CASSFIGQNEKLFF,TGTGCCAGCAGCTTTATAGGGCAGAATGAAAAACTGTTTTTT,-,TRBJ1-4,-,TRBV5-6
CASSWDSYEQYF,TGTGCCAGCAGCTGGGACTCCTACGAGCAGTACTTC,-,TRBJ2-7,-,TRBV7-2
CASSLLGLAGSYEQYF,TGTGCCAGCAGCTTATTAGGGCTAGCGGGGTCCTACGAGCAGTACTTC,TRBD2,TRBJ2-7,-,TRBV7-8
CAWSRQGLANSPLHF,TGTGCCTGGAGCAGACAGGGCTTGGCTAATTCACCCCTCCACTTT,TRBD1,TRBJ1-6,-,TRBV30
CAISEQGSGNTIYF,TGTGCCATCAGTGAACAGGGGTCTGGAAACACCATATATTTT,TRBD1,TRBJ1-3,-,TRBV10-3